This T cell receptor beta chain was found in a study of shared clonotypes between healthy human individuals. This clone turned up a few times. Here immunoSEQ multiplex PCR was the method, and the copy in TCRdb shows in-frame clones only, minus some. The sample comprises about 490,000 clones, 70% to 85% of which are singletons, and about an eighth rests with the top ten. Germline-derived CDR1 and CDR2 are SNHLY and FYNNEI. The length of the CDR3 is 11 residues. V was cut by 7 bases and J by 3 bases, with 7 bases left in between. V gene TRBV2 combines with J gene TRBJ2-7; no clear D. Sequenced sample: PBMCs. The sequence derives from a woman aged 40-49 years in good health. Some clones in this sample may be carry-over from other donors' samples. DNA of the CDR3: TGTGCCAGCACCCTTGTCTACGAGCAGTACTTC. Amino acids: CASTLVYEQYF.